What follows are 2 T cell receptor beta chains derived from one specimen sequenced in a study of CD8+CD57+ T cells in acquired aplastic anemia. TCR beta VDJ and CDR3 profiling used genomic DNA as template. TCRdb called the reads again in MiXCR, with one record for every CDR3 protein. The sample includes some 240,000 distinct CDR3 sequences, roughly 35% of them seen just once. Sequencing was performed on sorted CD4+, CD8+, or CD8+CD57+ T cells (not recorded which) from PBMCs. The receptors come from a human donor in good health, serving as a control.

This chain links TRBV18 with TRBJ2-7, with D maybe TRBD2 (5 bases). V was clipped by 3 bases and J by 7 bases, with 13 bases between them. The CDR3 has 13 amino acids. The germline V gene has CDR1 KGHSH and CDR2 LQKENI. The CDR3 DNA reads TGTGCCAGCTCACCCGTGACTACGGGGGAGCAGTACTTC. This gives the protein CASSPVTTGEQYF.

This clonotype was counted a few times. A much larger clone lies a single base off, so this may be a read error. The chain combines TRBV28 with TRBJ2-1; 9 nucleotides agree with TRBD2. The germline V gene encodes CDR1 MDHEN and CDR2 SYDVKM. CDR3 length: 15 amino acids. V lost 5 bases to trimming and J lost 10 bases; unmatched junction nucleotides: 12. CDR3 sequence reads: CASSRYGLASYEQFF. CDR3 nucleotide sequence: TGTGCCAGCAGTCGGTACGGACTAGCGAGCTACGAGCAGTTCTTC.